The entry below describes one TCR beta chain. This entry is derived from a study of T cell changes during pregnancy in multiple sclerosis. The CDR3 spans 13 residues. CDR1 SGHNT and CDR2 YYREEE come from the germline V gene (reference sequence). V was clipped by 5 bases and J by 6 bases; unmatched bases: 5. Generated by immunoSEQ multiplex PCR, the TCRdb table keeps only in-frame clones and is missing some. The table records 55,000 to 85,000 clones, 90% to 95% of them present only once. The chain recombines TRBV5-4 with TRBJ1-2; 9 nucleotides agree with TRBD1. The sequencing here drew on peripheral blood, taken in the third trimester of pregnancy. The sequence derives from a female donor with multiple sclerosis, enrolled in a pregnancy study. The CDR3 DNA reads TGTGCCAGCAGGCTAACAGGGGGCGATGGCTACACCTTC. Its protein is CASRLTGGDGYTF.